This TCR beta chain was identified during a study of OX40 agonist ivuxolimab in advanced cancers. Overall study findings and caveats: The study observed clonal expansion of CD4+ and CD8+ blood T cells by week 6 at 0.1 to 3.0 mg/kg. There were, on average, more expanded clones in CD8+ T cells than in CD4+.

Trimming removed 5 bases from V and 7 bases from J, with 21 bases in between. Looked up from germline, CDR1 is SGDLS and CDR2 is YYNGEE. The CDR3 sequence is 16 residues long. With respect to this clone: Its matching antigen is unknown.

Sequencing used immunoSEQ multiplex PCR; TCRdb keeps in-frame clones, though not all of them. The profile shows about 69,000 clones, over 80% of them singletons. Cycle 7 day 1, cycle 4 day 1, and baseline were the timepoints at which blood was sampled. The receptor comes from an adult with an advanced solid tumor such as melanoma, head and neck, liver or kidney cancer. The sequences come from CD4+ or CD8+ T cells sorted from blood, collected in a trial of the OX40 agonist ivuxolimab. This chain connects TRBV9 to TRBJ2-2; a weak D match, TRBD2 (7 bases). DNA for the CDR3: TGTGCCAGCAGTAGCGGGCCGGGGACATCGAACGGGGAGCTGTTTTTT. Protein sequence: CASSSGPGTSNGELFF.